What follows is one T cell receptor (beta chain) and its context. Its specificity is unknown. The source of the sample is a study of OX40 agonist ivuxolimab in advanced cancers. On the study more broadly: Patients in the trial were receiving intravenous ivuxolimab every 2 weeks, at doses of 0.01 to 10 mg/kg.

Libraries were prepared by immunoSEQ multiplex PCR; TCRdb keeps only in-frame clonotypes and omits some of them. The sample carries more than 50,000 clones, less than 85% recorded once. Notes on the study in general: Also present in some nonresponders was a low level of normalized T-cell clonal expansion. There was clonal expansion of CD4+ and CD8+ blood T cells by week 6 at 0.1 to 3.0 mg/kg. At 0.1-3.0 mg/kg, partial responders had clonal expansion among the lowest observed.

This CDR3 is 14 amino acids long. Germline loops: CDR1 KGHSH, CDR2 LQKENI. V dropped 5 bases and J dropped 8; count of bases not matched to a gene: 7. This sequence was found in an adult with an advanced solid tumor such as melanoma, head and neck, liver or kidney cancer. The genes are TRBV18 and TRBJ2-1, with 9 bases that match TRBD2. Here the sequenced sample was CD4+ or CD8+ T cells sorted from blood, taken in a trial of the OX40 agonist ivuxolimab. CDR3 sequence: CASSSVAGEYEQFF. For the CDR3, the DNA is TGTGCCAGCTCATCCGTAGCGGGAGAGTATGAGCAGTTCTTC.